This T cell receptor beta chain came from a study of shared clonotypes between healthy human individuals. About the study: The study used three CD4 naive, three CD4 memory, two CD8 naive and one CD8 memory plate per donor. General observations from the study: Genetic and exposure-history diversity was limited by the small donor number. Relative to their counterparts shared across all four donors, non-shared clonotypes exhibited diminished generation probabilities.

The CDR3 has 12 residues. V dropped 4 bases and J dropped 8 bases, with 9 bases sitting between them. Germline V gives CDR1 SGHDT, CDR2 YYEEEE. Once extracted for a subset, genomic DNA was divided evenly among several immunoSEQ plates. The repertoire was sequenced with immunoSEQ multiplex PCR; TCRdb's copy has only in-frame clones and lacks some. The sample contains over a million clones, around 75% of which appear only once. Points on this clone: Its target is not known.

The sequencing sample was made of memory CD4+ T cells sorted from blood. Stated subset: CD45RA-negative fraction. The chain joins TRBV5-6 to TRBJ1-4; possible D gene TRBD1, 5 bases. The TCR comes from a man aged 18 to 30 in good health. This CDR3 is CASSHGAEKLFF. The CDR3 DNA sequence: TGTGCCAGCAGCCACGGGGCCGAAAAACTGTTTTTT. Looking up the rest from reference TRBV5-6 and TRBJ1-4 gives the full variable domain: DAGVTQSPTHLIKTRGQQVTLRCSPKSGHDTVSWYQQALGQGPQFIFQYYEEEERQRGNFPDRFSGHQFPNYSSELNVNALLLGDSALYLCASSHGAEKLFFGSGTQLSVL.